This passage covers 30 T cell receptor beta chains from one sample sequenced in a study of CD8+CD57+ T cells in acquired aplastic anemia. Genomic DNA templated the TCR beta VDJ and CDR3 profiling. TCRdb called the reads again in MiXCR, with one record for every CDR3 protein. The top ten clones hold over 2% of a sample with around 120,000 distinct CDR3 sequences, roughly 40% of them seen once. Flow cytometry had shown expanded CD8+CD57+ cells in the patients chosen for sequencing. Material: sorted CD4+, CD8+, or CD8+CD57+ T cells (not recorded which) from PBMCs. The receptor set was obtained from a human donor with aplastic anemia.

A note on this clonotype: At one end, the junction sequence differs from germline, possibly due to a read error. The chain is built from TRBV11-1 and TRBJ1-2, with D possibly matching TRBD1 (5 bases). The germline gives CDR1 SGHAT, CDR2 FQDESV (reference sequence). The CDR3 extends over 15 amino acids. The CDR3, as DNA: TGTGCCAGCAGCGTAGCAGGGACCACAGACTATGGCTACACCTTC. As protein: CASSVAGTTDYGYTF.

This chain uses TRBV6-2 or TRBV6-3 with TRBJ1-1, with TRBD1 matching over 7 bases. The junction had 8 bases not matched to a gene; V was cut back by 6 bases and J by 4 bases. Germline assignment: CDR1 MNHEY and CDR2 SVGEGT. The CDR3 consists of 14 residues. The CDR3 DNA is TGTGCCAGCAGCCTGACAGGGTCGGTCACTGAAGCTTTCTTT. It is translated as CASSLTGSVTEAFF.

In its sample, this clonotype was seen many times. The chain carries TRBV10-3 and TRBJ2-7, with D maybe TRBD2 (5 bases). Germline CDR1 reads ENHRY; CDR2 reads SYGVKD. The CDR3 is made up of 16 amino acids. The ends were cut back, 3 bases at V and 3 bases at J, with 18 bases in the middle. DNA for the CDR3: TGTGCCATCAGTGATGAGGGCGGCCCTTCTCTCTACGAGCAGTACGTC. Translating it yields CAISDEGGPSLYEQYV.

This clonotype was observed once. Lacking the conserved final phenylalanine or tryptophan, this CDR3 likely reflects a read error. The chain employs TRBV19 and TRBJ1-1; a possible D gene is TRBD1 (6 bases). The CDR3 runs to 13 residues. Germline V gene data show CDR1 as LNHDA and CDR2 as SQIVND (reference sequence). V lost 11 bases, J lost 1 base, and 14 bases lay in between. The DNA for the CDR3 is TGTGCCCGTGGTGACAGGAGGAACACTGAAGCTTTCTCT. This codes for CARGDRRNTEAFS.

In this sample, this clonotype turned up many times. CDR3 nucleotide sequence: TGTGCCATCAGTGCCCAGCAGGGACAGGGTATTTCTGGGGCCAACGTCCTGACTTTC. Its translation: CAISAQQGQGISGANVLTF. J is TRBJ2-6 and V is TRBV10-3, with 9 bases matching TRBD1. This CDR3 region has 19 residues. Trimming took 4 bases from V and 1 from J; bases not matched to a gene: 11. CDR1 is ENHRY, CDR2 SYGVKD, per germline.

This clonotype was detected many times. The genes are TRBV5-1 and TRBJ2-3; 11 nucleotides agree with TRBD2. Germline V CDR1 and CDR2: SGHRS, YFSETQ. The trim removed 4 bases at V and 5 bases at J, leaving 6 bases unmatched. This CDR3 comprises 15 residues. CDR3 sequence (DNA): TGCGCCAGCAGCCCTAGCGGGGGGTTGGTAGATACGCAGTATTTT. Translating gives CASSPSGGLVDTQYF.

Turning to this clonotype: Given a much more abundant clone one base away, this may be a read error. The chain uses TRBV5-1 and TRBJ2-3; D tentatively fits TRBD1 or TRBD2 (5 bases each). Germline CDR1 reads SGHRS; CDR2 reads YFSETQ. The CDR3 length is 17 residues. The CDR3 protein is CASSLEGTRLGTGTQYF. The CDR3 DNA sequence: TGCGCCAGCAGCTTGGAAGGGACCCGACTCGGCACAGGTACGCAGTATTTT. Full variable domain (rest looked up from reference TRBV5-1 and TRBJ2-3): KAGVTQTPRYLIKTRGQQVTLSCSPISGHRSVSWYQQTPGQGLQFLFEYFSETQRNKGNFPGRFSGRQFSNSRSEMNVSTLELGDSALYLCASSLEGTRLGTGTQYFGPGTRLTVL.

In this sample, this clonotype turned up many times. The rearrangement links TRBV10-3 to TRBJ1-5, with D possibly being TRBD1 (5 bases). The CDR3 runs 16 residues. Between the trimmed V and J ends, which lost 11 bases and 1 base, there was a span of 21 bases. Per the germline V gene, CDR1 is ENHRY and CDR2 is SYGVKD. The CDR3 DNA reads TGTGCCTCTAGTAGCCCTGGGGGGGGAAGCAATCAGCCCCAGCATTTT. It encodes CASSSPGGGSNQPQHF.

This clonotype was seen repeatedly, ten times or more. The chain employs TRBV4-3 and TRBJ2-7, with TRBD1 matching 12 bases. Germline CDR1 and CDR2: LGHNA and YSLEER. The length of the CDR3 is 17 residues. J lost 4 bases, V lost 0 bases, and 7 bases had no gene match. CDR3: CASSQDRRGQGAYEQYF. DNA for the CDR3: TGCGCCAGCAGCCAAGACAGAAGGGGACAGGGGGCTTACGAGCAGTACTTC.

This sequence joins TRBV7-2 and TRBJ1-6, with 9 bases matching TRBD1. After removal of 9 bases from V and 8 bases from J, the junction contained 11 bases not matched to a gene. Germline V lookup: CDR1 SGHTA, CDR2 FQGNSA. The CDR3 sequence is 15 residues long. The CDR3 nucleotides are TGTGCCAGTACAGGGGGCGCCCCATGGGATTCACCCCTCCACTTT. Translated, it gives CASTGGAPWDSPLHF.

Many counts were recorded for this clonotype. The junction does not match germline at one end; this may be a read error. CDR3 sequence (DNA): TGCGCCAGCAGTCAAGAGCTAGCGGGGGGGTACGAGCAGTACTTC. Amino acid sequence: CASSQELAGGYEQYF. V usage is TRBV4-1 and J usage is TRBJ2-7; 12 bases align to TRBD2. The CDR3 spans 15 residues. The V gene's germline CDR1 is MGHRA and CDR2 YSYEKL.

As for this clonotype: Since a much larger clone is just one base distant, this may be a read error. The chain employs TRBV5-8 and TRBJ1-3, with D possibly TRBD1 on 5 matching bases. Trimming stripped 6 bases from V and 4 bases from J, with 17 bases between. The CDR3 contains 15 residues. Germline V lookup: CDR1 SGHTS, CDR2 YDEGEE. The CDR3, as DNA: TGTGCCAGCACCCCGTCGGGGGAGTTCGGAAACACCATATATTTT. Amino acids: CASTPSGEFGNTIYF.

Here the CDR3 reads CASSRTGNENEKLFF. The CDR3 DNA is TGTGCCAGTAGCAGGACAGGGAACGAAAATGAAAAACTGTTTTTT. The chain recombines TRBV19 with TRBJ1-4, with TRBD1 matching 8 bases. The germline V gene encodes CDR1 LNHDA and CDR2 SQIVND (reference sequence). V shed 6 bases, J shed 5 bases, and the junction held 8 bases outside the gene matches. The CDR3 is made up of 15 amino acids.

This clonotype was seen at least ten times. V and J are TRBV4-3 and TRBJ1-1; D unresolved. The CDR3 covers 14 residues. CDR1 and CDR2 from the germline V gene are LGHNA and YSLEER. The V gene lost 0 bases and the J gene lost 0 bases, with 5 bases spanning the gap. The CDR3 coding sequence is TGCGCCAGCAGCCAAGAGGCCCTGAACACTGAAGCTTTCTTT. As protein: CASSQEALNTEAFF.

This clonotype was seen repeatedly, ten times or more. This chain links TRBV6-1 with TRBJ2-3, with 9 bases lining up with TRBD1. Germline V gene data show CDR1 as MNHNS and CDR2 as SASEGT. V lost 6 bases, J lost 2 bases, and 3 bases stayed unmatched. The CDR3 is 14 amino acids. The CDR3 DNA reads TGTGCCAGCAGCAGGACAGGGGCCACAGATACGCAGTATTTT. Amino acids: CASSRTGATDTQYF.

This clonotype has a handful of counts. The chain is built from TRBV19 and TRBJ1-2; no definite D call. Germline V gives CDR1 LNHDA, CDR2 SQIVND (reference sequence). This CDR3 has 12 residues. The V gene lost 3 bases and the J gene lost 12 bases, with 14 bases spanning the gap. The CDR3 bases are TGTGCCAGTAGTATCGACATTTCTGGAAACACCTTC. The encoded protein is CASSIDISGNTF.

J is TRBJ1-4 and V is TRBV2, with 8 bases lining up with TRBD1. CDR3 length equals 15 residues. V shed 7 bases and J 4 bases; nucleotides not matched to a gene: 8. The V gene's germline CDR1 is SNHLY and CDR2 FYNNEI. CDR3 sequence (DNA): TGTGCCAGCAAAGAAGAAGGGACAGGTAATGAAAAACTGTTTTTT. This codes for CASKEEGTGNEKLFF.

The CDR3 loop reads CASSQERTVGAKTQYF. The CDR3 coding sequence is TGTGCCAGCAGCCAAGAACGCACAGTGGGCGCGAAGACCCAGTACTTC. The chain is built from TRBV11-1 and TRBJ2-5; D gene unclear. Germline V lookup: CDR1 SGHAT, CDR2 FQDESV (reference sequence). The length of the CDR3 is 16 residues. Trimming removed 5 bases from V and 6 bases from J, with 22 bases in between.

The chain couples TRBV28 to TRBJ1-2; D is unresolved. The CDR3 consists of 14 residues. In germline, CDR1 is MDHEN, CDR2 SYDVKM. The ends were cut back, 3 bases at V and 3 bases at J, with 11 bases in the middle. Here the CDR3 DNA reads TGTGCCAGCAGTTTTGTAGGCAGCCACTATGGCTACACCTTC. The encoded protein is CASSFVGSHYGYTF.

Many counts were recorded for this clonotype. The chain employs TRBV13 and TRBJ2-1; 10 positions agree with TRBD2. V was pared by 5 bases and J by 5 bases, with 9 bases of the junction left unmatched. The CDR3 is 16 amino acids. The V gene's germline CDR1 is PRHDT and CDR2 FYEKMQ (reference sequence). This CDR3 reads CASSLVTGLADNEQFF. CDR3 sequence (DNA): TGTGCCAGCAGCCTAGTGACCGGACTAGCGGACAATGAGCAGTTCTTC.

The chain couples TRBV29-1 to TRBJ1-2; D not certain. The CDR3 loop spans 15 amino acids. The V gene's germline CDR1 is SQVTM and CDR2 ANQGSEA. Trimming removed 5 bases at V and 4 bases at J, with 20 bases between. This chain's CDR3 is CSVYEGGKGSYGYTF. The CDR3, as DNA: TGCAGCGTTTATGAGGGCGGTAAGGGCAGCTATGGCTACACCTTC.

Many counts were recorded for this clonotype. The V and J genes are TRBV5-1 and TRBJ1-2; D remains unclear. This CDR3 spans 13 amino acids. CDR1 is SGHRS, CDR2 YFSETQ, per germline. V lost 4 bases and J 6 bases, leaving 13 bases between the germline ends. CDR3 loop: CASSPAGGNGYTF. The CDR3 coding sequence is TGCGCCAGCAGCCCCGCCGGCGGGAATGGCTACACCTTC. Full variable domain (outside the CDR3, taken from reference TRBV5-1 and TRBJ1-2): KAGVTQTPRYLIKTRGQQVTLSCSPISGHRSVSWYQQTPGQGLQFLFEYFSETQRNKGNFPGRFSGRQFSNSRSEMNVSTLELGDSALYLCASSPAGGNGYTFGSGTRLTVV.

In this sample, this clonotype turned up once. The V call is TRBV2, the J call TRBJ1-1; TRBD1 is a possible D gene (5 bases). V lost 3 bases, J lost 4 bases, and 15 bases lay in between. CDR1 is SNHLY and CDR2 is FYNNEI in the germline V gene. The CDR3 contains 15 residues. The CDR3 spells CASSEEGTEFTEAFF. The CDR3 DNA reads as TGTGCCAGCAGTGAGGAGGGGACTGAGTTCACTGAAGCTTTCTTT.

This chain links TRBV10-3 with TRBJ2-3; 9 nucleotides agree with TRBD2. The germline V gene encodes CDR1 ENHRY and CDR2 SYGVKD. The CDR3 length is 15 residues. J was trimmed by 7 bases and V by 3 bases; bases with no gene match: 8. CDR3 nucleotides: TGTGCCATCAGTGACCCTCTAGCGGGGCGATATACGCAGTATTTT. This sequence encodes CAISDPLAGRYTQYF.

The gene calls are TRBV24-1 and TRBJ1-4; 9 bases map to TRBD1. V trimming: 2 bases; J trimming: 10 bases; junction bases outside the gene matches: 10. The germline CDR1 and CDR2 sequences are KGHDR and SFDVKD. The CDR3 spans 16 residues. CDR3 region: CATSDSSDRGAGKLFF. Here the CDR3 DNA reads TGTGCCACCAGTGATTCCTCGGACAGGGGAGCTGGAAAACTGTTTTTT.

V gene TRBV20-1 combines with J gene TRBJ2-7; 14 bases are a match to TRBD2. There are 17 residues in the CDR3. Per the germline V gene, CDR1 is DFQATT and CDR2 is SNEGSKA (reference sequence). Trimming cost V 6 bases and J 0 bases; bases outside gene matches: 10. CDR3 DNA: TGCAGTGCCAGGCCGCCGGGACTAGCGGGGGACTCCTACGAGCAGTACTTC. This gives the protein CSARPPGLAGDSYEQYF.

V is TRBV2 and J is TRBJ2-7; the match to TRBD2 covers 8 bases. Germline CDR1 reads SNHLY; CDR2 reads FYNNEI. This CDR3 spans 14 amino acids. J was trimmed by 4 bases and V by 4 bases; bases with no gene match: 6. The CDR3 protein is CASSGSGGAYEQYF. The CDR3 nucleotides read TGTGCCAGCAGTGGGTCCGGGGGGGCATACGAGCAGTACTTC.

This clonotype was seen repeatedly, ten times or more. The CDR3 loop reads CASSLGFSSLGTGELFF. Here the CDR3 DNA reads TGTGCCAGCAGCTTAGGTTTTTCGTCTCTCGGCACCGGGGAGCTGTTTTTT. The chain recombines TRBV5-6 with TRBJ2-2; D is undetermined. V shed 2 bases and J shed 4 bases, with 18 bases lying between them. This CDR3 region has 17 residues. Germline V gives CDR1 SGHDT, CDR2 YYEEEE. The full variable domain, rest sourced from reference TRBV5-6 and TRBJ2-2, is DAGVTQSPTHLIKTRGQQVTLRCSPKSGHDTVSWYQQALGQGPQFIFQYYEEEERQRGNFPDRFSGHQFPNYSSELNVNALLLGDSALYLCASSLGFSSLGTGELFFGEGSRLTVL.

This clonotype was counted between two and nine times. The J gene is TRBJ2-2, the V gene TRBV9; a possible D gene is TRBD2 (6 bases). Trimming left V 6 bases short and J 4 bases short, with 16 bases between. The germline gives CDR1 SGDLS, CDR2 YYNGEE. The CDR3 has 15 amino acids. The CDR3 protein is CASTTLGGSTGELFF. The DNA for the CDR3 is TGTGCCAGCACTACTCTCGGGGGAAGCACCGGGGAGCTGTTTTTT. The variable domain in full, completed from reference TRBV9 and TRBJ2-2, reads DSGVTQTPKHLITATGQRVTLRCSPRSGDLSVYWYQQSLDQGLQFLIQYYNGEERAKGNILERFSAQQFPDLHSELNLSSLELGDSALYFCASTTLGGSTGELFFGEGSRLTVL.

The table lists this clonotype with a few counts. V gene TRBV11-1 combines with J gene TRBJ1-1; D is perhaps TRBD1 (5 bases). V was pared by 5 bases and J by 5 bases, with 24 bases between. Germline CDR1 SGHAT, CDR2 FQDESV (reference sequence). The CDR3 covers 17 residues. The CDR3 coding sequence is TGTGCCAGCAGCAGGGCCGGGGGTCCAAGGGCAGGGACTGAAGCTTTCTTT. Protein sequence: CASSRAGGPRAGTEAFF.